This T cell receptor (beta chain) is from a study of blood T cell repertoires in COVID-19. Study at large: The origin of the acute and convalescent COVID-19 samples was the United States, Italy and Spain.

In assigning cohorts, the study relied on participant-reported clinical history. Method: immunoSEQ multiplex PCR; TCRdb's copy keeps in-frame clones and lacks some. The sample lists 200,000 to 300,000 clones, roughly 91% occurring once. The sequenced sample consisted of PBMCs or T cells enriched from blood (not recorded which). This clonotype was sampled from a woman aged 25-40 years who had recovered from COVID-19.

The CDR3 nucleotides read TGTGCCAGCAGCTTGGGACTGATAGATACGCAGTATTTT. Its protein product is CASSLGLIDTQYF. The chain employs TRBV7-3 and TRBJ2-3; TRBD2 might be the D (6 bases). Trimming removed 3 bases at V and 5 bases at J, with 9 bases between. This CDR3 is 13 amino acids long. CDR1 and CDR2 (germline): SGHTA, FQGTGA. The full variable domain, completed using reference TRBV7-3 and TRBJ2-3, is GAGVSQTPSNKVTEKGKYVELRCDPISGHTALYWYRQSLGQGPEFLIYFQGTGAADDSGLPNDRFFAVRPEGSVSTLKIQRTERGDSAVYLCASSLGLIDTQYFGPGTRLTVL.